This entry lists 8 T cell receptor beta chains sequenced from one sample in a study of blood T cell repertoires in COVID-19. Method: immunoSEQ multiplex PCR; TCRdb's copy keeps in-frame clones and lacks some. The repertoire holds just over 95,000 clones, with about 81% as singletons. Sequences were obtained from peripheral blood. The receptors stem from a man older than 75 with acute or convalescent COVID-19.

The rearrangement links TRBV3-1 (or the pseudogene TRBV3-2) to TRBJ2-7, with 9 bases matching TRBD2. Trimming cost V 2 bases and J 3 bases; bases outside gene matches: 5. Germline V lookup: CDR1 LGHDT, CDR2 YNNKEL (reference sequence). CDR3 size: 15 residues. The CDR3, as DNA: TGTGCCAGCAGCCAACTGGGACTAGCTGTCTACGAGCAGTACTTC. Its protein product is CASSQLGLAVYEQYF.

This clone turned up a few times. The chain carries TRBV13 and TRBJ1-2; TRBD1 agrees at 8 bases. This CDR3 has 15 amino acids. V shed 1 base, J shed 3 bases, and the junction held 4 bases outside the gene matches. Germline V lookup: CDR1 PRHDT, CDR2 FYEKMQ (reference sequence). The CDR3 protein is CASSLARTGHYGYTF. Written as DNA, the CDR3 is TGTGCCAGCAGCTTAGCACGGACAGGGCACTATGGCTACACCTTC.

On this clone itself: The sample has other DNA sequences that encode this CDR3 too. The gene calls are TRBV6-5 and TRBJ1-1, with 8 bases identical to TRBD1. V lost 4 bases to trimming and J lost 1 base; unmatched junction nucleotides: 5. The CDR3 is 15 amino acids. CDR1 and CDR2 from the germline V gene are MNHEY and SVGAGI. CDR3 loop: CASSSPGTGNTEAFF. CDR3 DNA: TGTGCCAGCAGTTCCCCCGGGACAGGGAACACTGAAGCTTTCTTT.

CDR3 loop: CASSPSELNTEAFF. Written as DNA, the CDR3 is TGTGCCAGCAGCCCAAGCGAATTGAACACTGAAGCTTTCTTT. The chain carries TRBV7-2 and TRBJ1-1; D is unresolved. V lost 5 bases, J lost 0 bases, and 10 bases lay in between. CDR3 length: 14 amino acids. Germline assignment: CDR1 SGHTA and CDR2 FQGNSA.

This sequence joins TRBV11-2 and TRBJ2-7, with D unclear. Germline V lookup: CDR1 SGHAT, CDR2 FQNNGV. Deletions cut 5 bases from V and 3 bases from J, with 5 bases between. This CDR3 comprises 11 residues. CDR3 DNA sequence: TGTGCCAGCAGCCCCGTCTACGAGCAGTACTTC. It specifies CASSPVYEQYF. Full variable domain (remainder filled in from reference TRBV11-2 and TRBJ2-7): EAGVAQSPRYKIIEKRQSVAFWCNPISGHATLYWYQQILGQGPKLLIQFQNNGVVDDSQLPKDRFSAERLKGVDSTLKIQPAKLEDSAVYLCASSPVYEQYFGPGTRLTVT.

J is TRBJ2-3 and V is TRBV19, with 8 bases fitting TRBD2. V lost 5 bases and J lost 6; bases outside the gene matches: 10. CDR1 and CDR2 from the germline V gene are LNHDA and SQIVND (reference sequence). The CDR3 length is 15 residues. This CDR3 is CASSATSGPWDTQYF. As DNA, the CDR3 is TGTGCCAGTAGTGCTACTAGCGGCCCCTGGGATACGCAGTATTTT.

The CDR3 loop reads CASSQDGGNDSPLHF. The CDR3 coding sequence is TGCGCCAGCAGCCAAGACGGAGGGAACGATTCACCCCTCCACTTT. The V gene is TRBV4-3, the J gene TRBJ1-6, with D uncertain. Between the trimmed V and J ends, which lost 0 bases and 8 bases, there was a span of 11 bases. This CDR3 has 15 amino acids. The germline CDR1 and CDR2 sequences are LGHNA and YSLEER.

This chain uses TRBV21-1 with TRBJ2-1; TRBD2 reflects the table's D call only, with no check against the DNA. TRBV21-1 is termed a pseudogene. CDR3 size: 21 residues. Written as DNA, the CDR3 is TGTGCCAGCAGCAAAAATGGGGGACTAGCGGGAGGGCCACCCTCCGACAATGAGCAGTTCTTC. Residues: CASSKNGGLAGGPPSDNEQFF.